Presented here are 30 T cell receptor beta chains from one specimen sequenced in a study of cytomegalovirus exposure and HLA in healthy donors. In the PCR, 60 Vbeta and 13 Jbeta primers were used. Using immunoSEQ multiplex PCR, the repertoire was profiled, and TCRdb retains in-frame clones only, with some absent. This table has 140,000 to 150,000 clones, roughly 70% appearing once. Sequenced sample: PBMCs. The receptor source for this set is a man aged 60 to 69 in good health and CMV-seronegative.

The chain employs TRBV7-9 and TRBJ2-7; 8 nucleotides match TRBD1. V lost 6 bases and J lost 3; bases outside the gene matches: 1. The CDR3 has 12 residues. Germline CDR1 reads SEHNR; CDR2 reads FQNEAQ (reference sequence). This chain's CDR3 is CASRTGDYEQYF. In DNA form, the CDR3 reads TGTGCCAGCAGGACAGGGGACTACGAGCAGTACTTC.

The V and J genes are TRBV7-7 and TRBJ2-5, with 10 bases matching TRBD1. CDR3 length equals 14 residues. Losses at the gene ends were 3 bases for V and 5 bases for J; bases not matched to a gene: 3. The germline CDR1 and CDR2 sequences are SSHAT and FNYEAQ (reference sequence). The CDR3 sequence is CASSLGQGYETQYF. The CDR3 DNA is TGTGCCAGCAGCTTGGGACAGGGGTACGAGACCCAGTACTTC. Drawing the rest from reference TRBV7-7 and TRBJ2-5, the complete variable domain is GAGVSQSPRYKVTKRGQDVTLRCDPISSHATLYWYQQALGQGPEFLTYFNYEAQPDKSGLPSDRFSAERPEGSISTLTIQRTEQRDSAMYRCASSLGQGYETQYFGPGTRLLVL.

This sequence joins TRBV28 and TRBJ2-3, with D hard to call. CDR1 MDHEN and CDR2 SYDVKM come from the germline V gene. The V end was cut by 3 bases, the J end by 0 bases, with 7 bases between. This CDR3 is built from 14 residues. CDR3 in amino acids: CASSFPSSTDTQYF. The CDR3 DNA sequence: TGTGCCAGCAGTTTTCCCAGTAGCACAGATACGCAGTATTTT. The variable domain in full, completed from reference TRBV28 and TRBJ2-3, reads DVKVTQSSRYLVKRTGEKVFLECVQDMDHENMFWYRQDPGLGLRLIYFSYDVKMKEKGDIPEGYSVSREKKERFSLILESASTNQTSMYLCASSFPSSTDTQYFGPGTRLTVL.

In this sample, this clone turned up a few times. This sequence joins TRBV10-2 and TRBJ1-5, with D possibly matching TRBD1 (5 bases). This CDR3 comprises 14 residues. CDR1 and CDR2 from the germline V gene are WSHSY and SAAADI. Trimming took off 3 bases at V and 6 bases at J, with 12 bases between the two ends. The CDR3 reads CASSDREVGQPQHF. CDR3 sequence (DNA): TGCGCCAGCAGTGACAGGGAGGTCGGTCAGCCCCAGCATTTT.

V gene TRBV7-2 combines with J gene TRBJ1-1; D is uncertain. Trimming removed 2 bases at V and 2 bases at J, with 6 bases between. The length of the CDR3 is 13 residues. CDR1 SGHTA and CDR2 FQGNSA come from the germline V gene. Here the CDR3 reads CASSLYPNTEAFF. The DNA of the CDR3 is TGTGCCAGCAGCTTATATCCCAACACTGAAGCTTTCTTT.

This clone was counted once. This chain uses TRBV18 with TRBJ1-3, with D perhaps matching TRBD1 (5 bases). This CDR3 region has 14 residues. Germline V gene data show CDR1 as KGHSH and CDR2 as LQKENI. The ends were cut back, 5 bases at V and 2 bases at J, with 10 bases in the middle. CDR3 sequence reads: CASSGGRTGNTIYF. The CDR3 DNA reads as TGTGCCAGCTCAGGGGGGAGAACTGGAAACACCATATATTTT.

This chain links TRBV10-1 with TRBJ2-5; 13 positions match TRBD2. Germline assignment: CDR1 WNHNN and CDR2 SYGVQD (reference sequence). Trimming at V came to 6 bases and at J to 5 bases, leaving 9 bases not matched to a gene. The CDR3 loop spans 16 amino acids. The CDR3 nucleotides read TGCGCCAGCAGCCCCACTAGCGGGAGGGCCCATGAGACCCAGTACTTC. Its translation is CASSPTSGRAHETQYF.

V and J are TRBV6-5 and TRBJ1-2, with 7 bases matching TRBD1. After removal of 6 bases from V and 4 bases from J, the junction contained 8 bases not matched to a gene. CDR1 MNHEY and CDR2 SVGAGI come from the germline V gene. This CDR3 region has 14 residues. DNA for the CDR3: TGTGCCAGCAGCAGGGCCGGGACAGCCTATGGCTACACCTTC. This sequence encodes CASSRAGTAYGYTF.

J is TRBJ2-3 and V is TRBV10-3; perhaps TRBD1 as D (5 bases). V was clipped by 6 bases and J by 2 bases, with 15 bases between them. Germline V gene data show CDR1 as ENHRY and CDR2 as SYGVKD. The CDR3 length is 15 residues. The CDR3 DNA reads TGTGCCATCAGAGACAGCCCAGCGACCACAGATACGCAGTATTTT. Protein: CAIRDSPATTDTQYF.

The chain uses TRBV5-6 and TRBJ2-5, with 9 positions matching TRBD1. CDR1 is SGHDT, CDR2 YYEEEE, per germline. The junction had 6 bases not matched to a gene; V was cut back by 2 bases and J by 1 base. The CDR3 runs to 16 residues. The CDR3 bases are TGTGCCAGCAGCTTTAAAACAGGGGGCGGCCAAGAGACCCAGTACTTC. It codes for CASSFKTGGGQETQYF.

This rearrangement joins TRBV6-1 to TRBJ2-3; the match to TRBD2 covers 10 bases. Germline assignment: CDR1 MNHNS and CDR2 SASEGT. The V and J ends lost 8 bases and 5 bases, in that order; junction bases with no gene match: 7. This CDR3 is built from 14 residues. CDR3 nucleotide sequence: TGTGCCAGCGGAGCGGGAGGGCCCGGAGATACGCAGTATTTT. Translated, it gives CASGAGGPGDTQYF.

This clone showed up just a few times. This sequence joins TRBV6-5 and TRBJ1-6, with TRBD1 matching 10 bases. The ends lost 2 bases at V and 13 bases at J; junction bases unmatched: 8. Germline CDR1 reads MNHEY; CDR2 reads SVGAGI. The CDR3 runs 15 residues. DNA of the CDR3: TGTGCCAGCAGTTACCCAGGGACAGGGGATGGGCCCCTCCACTTT. Translation: CASSYPGTGDGPLHF.

The rearrangement uses TRBV11-3 and TRBJ1-1; 7 nucleotides align to TRBD1. The CDR3 is 16 residues long. V shed 5 bases, J shed 0 bases, and the junction held 9 bases outside the gene matches. In germline, CDR1 is SGHNT, CDR2 YENEEA. Written as DNA, the CDR3 is TGTGCCAGCAGCGACCCACCGGGACAGATGAACACTGAAGCTTTCTTT. Translation gives CASSDPPGQMNTEAFF.

The chain couples TRBV7-9 to TRBJ2-5; maybe TRBD1 (6 bases). This CDR3 contains 14 residues. Between the trimmed V and J ends, which lost 2 bases and 5 bases, there was a span of 12 bases. Per the germline V gene, CDR1 is SEHNR and CDR2 is FQNEAQ (reference sequence). The CDR3 spells CASSLPARGETQYF. DNA for the CDR3: TGTGCCAGCAGCTTACCAGCCAGGGGTGAGACCCAGTACTTC.

This clone was picked up a small number of times. The CDR3 bases are TGTGCCAGCAGCTACATCGACAGACAGAACACTGAAGCTTTCTTT. This sequence encodes CASSYIDRQNTEAFF. The V and J genes are TRBV6-5 and TRBJ1-1, with D tentatively TRBD1 (5 bases). The CDR3 has 15 residues. The germline V gene has CDR1 MNHEY and CDR2 SVGAGI. The V and J ends lost 6 bases and 1 base respectively, with 15 bases between them.

This sequence joins TRBV30 and TRBJ1-1; D remains ambiguous. The V end lost 5 bases, the J end lost 4 bases, and 14 bases lay between the germline ends. Germline loops: CDR1 GTSNPN, CDR2 SVGIG (reference sequence). The CDR3 contains 13 residues. The CDR3 sequence is CAWRQSPTTEAFF. The CDR3 DNA reads as TGTGCCTGGCGACAATCCCCGACCACTGAAGCTTTCTTT.

CDR3 DNA: TGTGCCAGTAAAAAAGGCGGGAGTAGCTACGAGCAGTACTTC. Translated, it gives CASKKGGSSYEQYF. J is TRBJ2-7 and V is TRBV19; 7 nucleotides align to TRBD2. V trimming: 7 bases; J trimming: 3 bases; junction bases outside the gene matches: 9. Per the germline V gene, CDR1 is LNHDA and CDR2 is SQIVND (reference sequence). This CDR3 spans 14 amino acids.

CDR3 sequence reads: CASSLQSDAAGELFF. The CDR3, as DNA: TGTGCCAGCAGCTTACAATCTGACGCGGCCGGGGAGCTGTTTTTT. The chain joins TRBV5-5 to TRBJ2-2; no firm D call. The CDR3 is 15 amino acids. Germline loops: CDR1 SGHKS, CDR2 YYEKEE (reference sequence). Trimming stripped 2 bases from V and 6 bases from J, with 14 bases between. The whole variable domain, filled in from reference TRBV5-5 and TRBJ2-2, reads DAGVTQSPTHLIKTRGQQVTLRCSPISGHKSVSWYQQVLGQGPQFIFQYYEKEERGRGNFPDRFSARQFPNYSSELNVNALLLGDSALYLCASSLQSDAAGELFFGEGSRLTVL.

This chain links TRBV29-1 with TRBJ2-3; D uncertain. This CDR3 is 12 amino acids long. Trimming pared 3 bases from V and 4 bases from J, leaving 8 bases between. CDR1 SQVTM and CDR2 ANQGSEA come from the germline V gene. This CDR3 reads CSVEKLADTQYF. The DNA of the CDR3 is TGCAGCGTTGAGAAACTTGCAGATACGCAGTATTTT.

The CDR3 DNA reads as TGTGCCAGCAGCCGGGACTTCGAAGCTTTCTTT. Protein: CASSRDFEAFF. V is TRBV6-5 and J is TRBJ1-1; TRBD1 is a possible D gene (5 bases). This CDR3 has 11 residues. Germline CDR1 MNHEY, CDR2 SVGAGI. V was trimmed by 6 bases and J by 8 bases, leaving 10 bases between them.

This chain joins TRBV15 and TRBJ2-7; 11 nucleotides agree with TRBD1. This CDR3 spans 15 amino acids. The germline V gene has CDR1 LNHNV and CDR2 YYDKDF (reference sequence). The V gene end was trimmed by 5 bases and the J gene end by 3 bases; junction bases not matched to a gene: 6. The CDR3 sequence is CATSAPGQGVYEQYF. CDR3 nucleotides: TGTGCCACCAGCGCTCCGGGACAGGGGGTCTACGAGCAGTACTTC.

The rearrangement uses TRBV19 and TRBJ2-3, with D perhaps TRBD2 (6 bases). Trimming shortened V by 3 bases and J by 1 base, and 11 bases separated the two germline ends. Germline-derived CDR1 and CDR2 are LNHDA and SQIVND (reference sequence). The CDR3 spans 15 residues. The CDR3: CASSMGSGRTDTQYF. Written as DNA, the CDR3 is TGTGCCAGTAGTATGGGTAGCGGTCGCACAGATACGCAGTATTTT.

In its sample, this clone was seen a few times. The V call is TRBV30, the J call TRBJ1-6; D gene unclear. Germline lookup yields CDR1 GTSNPN and CDR2 SVGIG (reference sequence). Trimming shortened V by 0 bases and J by 10 bases, and 22 bases separated the two germline ends. The CDR3 runs to 17 residues. DNA of the CDR3: TGTGCCTGGAGTGTACTGGGCACCCATTCAGTTGGGTCACCCCTCCACTTT. This sequence encodes CAWSVLGTHSVGSPLHF.

This sequence joins TRBV29-1 and TRBJ1-1; TRBD1 might be the D (5 bases). Trimming removed 4 bases from V and 8 bases from J, with 14 bases in between. This CDR3 spans 12 amino acids. CDR1 is SQVTM and CDR2 is ANQGSEA in the germline V gene. Written as DNA, the CDR3 is TGCAGCGTTGGGACATACAAGGGGGAAGCTTTCTTT. This sequence encodes CSVGTYKGEAFF.

The chain has TRBV19 and TRBJ2-1; 10 bases align to TRBD1. Germline assignment: CDR1 LNHDA and CDR2 SQIVND (reference sequence). The CDR3 contains 16 residues. V dropped 1 base and J dropped 7; count of bases not matched to a gene: 7. The CDR3 nucleotides are TGTGCCAGTAGTATAGGAGGGACAGGGGTTAAGAATGAGCAGTTCTTC. Translating gives CASSIGGTGVKNEQFF.

The rearrangement uses TRBV7-9 and TRBJ2-5; the match to TRBD1 covers 11 bases. In germline, CDR1 is SEHNR, CDR2 FQNEAQ (reference sequence). CDR3 size: 17 residues. Trimming at V came to 3 bases and at J to 5 bases, leaving 11 bases not matched to a gene. For the CDR3, the DNA is TGTGCCAGCAGCTTGAGGAACTGGACAGGGGGCATGGAGACCCAGTACTTC. Its translation: CASSLRNWTGGMETQYF. The variable domain in full, completed from reference TRBV7-9 and TRBJ2-5, reads DTGVSQNPRHKITKRGQNVTFRCDPISEHNRLYWYRQTLGQGPEFLTYFQNEAQLEKSRLLSDRFSAERPKGSFSTLEIQRTEQGDSAMYLCASSLRNWTGGMETQYFGPGTRLLVL.

The table lists this clone with a few counts. V is TRBV2 and J is TRBJ2-2, with TRBD2 matching 8 bases. V was pared by 2 bases and J by 7 bases, with 3 bases of the junction left unmatched. Germline-derived CDR1 and CDR2 are SNHLY and FYNNEI. CDR3 length: 14 amino acids. The chain's CDR3 is CASSERTSFGELFF. As DNA, the CDR3 is TGTGCCAGCAGTGAACGGACTAGCTTCGGGGAGCTGTTTTTT.

V is TRBV6-5 and J is TRBJ2-5; a weak D match, TRBD2 (6 bases). The CDR3 contains 15 residues. CDR1 and CDR2 from the germline V gene are MNHEY and SVGAGI. V gave up 0 bases and J gave up 4 bases, with 12 bases separating them. CDR3 sequence: CASSYSTGGLETQYF. The CDR3 bases are TGTGCCAGCAGTTACTCTACCGGAGGGTTAGAGACCCAGTACTTC.

This clone was observed a handful of times. This sequence joins TRBV18 and TRBJ1-2, with TRBD1 matching over 7 bases. The CDR3 runs to 13 residues. J was trimmed by 3 bases and V by 4 bases; bases with no gene match: 2. Germline-derived CDR1 and CDR2 are KGHSH and LQKENI. CDR3 in DNA: TGTGCCAGCTCACAGGGGGCTGACTATGGCTACACCTTC. Residues: CASSQGADYGYTF.

V usage is TRBV6-1 and J usage is TRBJ2-1, with TRBD2 as a possible D gene (5 bases). V lost 1 base to trimming and J lost 2 bases, with 9 bases between them. The CDR3 is 15 residues long. Germline values: CDR1 MNHNS, CDR2 SASEGT. The CDR3: CASSEVKTTYNEQFF. The CDR3 DNA sequence: TGTGCCAGCAGTGAAGTTAAGACTACCTACAATGAGCAGTTCTTC.